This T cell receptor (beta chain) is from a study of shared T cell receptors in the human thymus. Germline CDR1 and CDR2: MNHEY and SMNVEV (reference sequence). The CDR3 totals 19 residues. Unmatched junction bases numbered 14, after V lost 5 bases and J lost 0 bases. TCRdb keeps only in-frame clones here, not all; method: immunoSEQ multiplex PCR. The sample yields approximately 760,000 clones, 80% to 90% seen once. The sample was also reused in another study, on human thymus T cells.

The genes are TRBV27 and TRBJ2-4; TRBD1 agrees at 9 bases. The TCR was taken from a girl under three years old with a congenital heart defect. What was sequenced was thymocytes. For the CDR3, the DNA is TGTGCCAGCAGTCCCGACAGGGGGTCAGTAGCGGGAGCCAAAAACATTCAGTACTTC. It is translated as CASSPDRGSVAGAKNIQYF.